This T cell receptor (beta chain) was identified in a study of regulatory T cells in long-lasting Graves disease. CDR3 regions were amplified by Arm-PCR using iRepertoire HTBI primers to build TCR beta libraries. TCRdb reanalysed the multiplex PCR reads using MiXCR and keeps one entry per CDR3 protein. The sample has 450,000 or so distinct CDR3 sequences; about 22% are singletons. Germline V lookup: CDR1 SQVTM, CDR2 ANQGSEA. The germline V and J ends were trimmed by 7 bases and 1 base, with 15 bases remaining between them. The CDR3 is 14 amino acids. Time point given: persistent/refractory GD, antithyroid drugs over 5 years with positive TRAb. Construction of the TCR library relied on RNA isolated from PBMCs.

This material consisted of peripheral blood mononuclear cells (PBMCs), taken when the disease was refractory, from a patient treated with antithyroid drugs. The sequence was obtained from a female donor with Graves disease. V is TRBV29-1 and J is TRBJ2-3; D remains unclear. In DNA form, the CDR3 reads TGCAGCGCAGAAAAGACGGGCCGCACAGATACGCAGTATTTT. This codes for CSAEKTGRTDTQYF.